This entry describes one T cell receptor beta chain. This clonotype appeared many times. What antigen it recognizes has not been identified. No quality values exist for individual bases; no much larger clone is one base distant. Moderately to severely active disease, a Clinical Activity Score of at least 3, a NOSPECS grade of at least 4, and a duration under 3 months were present in ophthalmopathy patients. Any patient with an uncontrolled infection, another autoimmune disease, pregnancy or lactation was excluded. Clinical symptoms, serum thyroxine and TRAb, thyroid ultrasound, and orbital computed tomography formed the basis for the diagnoses. PBMCs were separated from 10 ml of fresh peripheral blood using Ficoll-Paque density gradient centrifugation. Trizol reagent was used to extract total RNA, and RNA quality was then checked on an Agilent 2100 Bioanalyzer. These data are taken from a study of T cells in Graves' hyperthyroidism and ophthalmopathy (dated by TCRdb to 2018 to 2020). About the study as a whole: Peripheral blood was sampled at the time of initial diagnosis, prior to any treatment. Once sampling was done, hyperthyroidism patients were given methimazole at a starting dose of 30 mg daily, whereas ophthalmopathy patients were given high-dose intravenous methylprednisolone. TCR V-J signatures able to tell the groups apart were searched for in a discovery cohort of 90 to 100 patients, of whom around 42 had Graves' ophthalmopathy and roughly 59 had stable Graves' hyperthyroidism. In roughly six Graves' hyperthyroidism patients, the study also compared T-cell repertoires from thyroid tissue with T-cell repertoires from blood. Whether ophthalmopathy could be predicted prospectively was tested in an independent validation cohort made up of 18 to 20 hyperthyroidism patients plus 17 patients who later progressed to ophthalmopathy. According to the paper, TCR Vbeta CDR3 sequencing was carried out on 135 peripheral blood samples, which came from 40 to 45 ophthalmopathy, under 80 hyperthyroidism and roughly 17 progressor patients. The 95 to 100 discovery patients were divided at random into training and test sets in a 7:3 ratio. General conclusions and limits of the study: Blood samples also contained most of the expanded thyroid clonotypes (frequency above 0.001), which suggests that blood repertoires may reflect thyroid immune responses. A 13 V-J signature model separated ophthalmopathy from stable hyperthyroidism, with 87.88% sensitivity and roughly 81% specificity in cross-validation and 80%/75% in testing. In validation, the model predicted progression to ophthalmopathy with 55% to 71% sensitivity and roughly 72% specificity, a median of roughly seven months before onset. No statistical method was used to fix the sample size in advance, and group allocation was not hidden from the investigators.

CDR1 and CDR2 are drawn from the germline V gene: MDHEN, SYDVKM. The CDR3 contains 13 residues, cysteine and phenylalanine counted. Only the CDR3 DNA stays, 39 bases, in frame from base 1. Relative to germline, V is 10 bases shorter and J is 4 bases shorter, with 16 bases between their ends. Amplification of TCR beta CDR3 regions was carried out from RNA transcripts. A first-round RT-PCR of the TCR CDR3 used the HTBI primer set with the Qiagen OneStep RT-PCR kit. The libraries were constructed in a second round of multiplex PCR and then size-selected and purified. Paired-end sequencing of the libraries was performed with 100 bp reads on an Illumina HiSeq2000. Per the source publication's procedure: SOAPnuke was used to process the raw data, throwing out any read that contained adapters or uncalled bases, had a mean Phred below 15, or lacked an exact constant-primer or identifier match. High-quality paired reads were merged with COPE v1.2.5, and unique nucleotide sequences were defined as clonotypes. Clonotypes were aligned to IMGT TRBV, TRBD and TRBJ reference segments using MiTCR v1.1. Analysis was restricted to V-J combinations with a frequency above 0.0001, which covered roughly 99% of repertoires. The TCS score was defined as F50 (clonal expansion) divided by E x V (chaos), with BLOSUM62-based TCRdist calculated between CDR3 peptides within each V-J. Welch's t-statistics and random forest reduced several hundred V-J features to 13, which were used in a naive Bayes classifier (R e1071). Thyroid-blood repertoire similarity was quantified with the Morisita-Horn index. TCRdb itself trimmed the public reads at Q25 with fastp, ran MiXCR and retained productive beta chains. When rows share a CDR3 protein, they turn into one entry using the most common DNA and genes. TCRdb's processing, not the study's, gives the V and J calls here. The sample has more than 500,000 distinct CDR3 sequences on record, 14% to 15% of them singletons. Around 4.5% of the sample is held by the ten biggest clonotypes.

This receptor chain uses TRBV28 and TRBJ1-1; the D gene is possibly TRBD1, with 5 bases matching. The receptor was derived from a woman aged 40-49 years with Graves' ophthalmopathy. The sequencing sample was made of blood. The CDR3 protein: CANPSRAGTEAFF. The DNA sequence is TGTGCCAACCCTAGCAGGGCGGGCACTGAAGCTTTCTTT.